The subject of this entry is one T cell receptor (beta chain). No antigen is known for it. The data are from a study of beta chain features in type 1 diabetes. Overall study results and limits: Within each of all four CD4+ subsets, Type 1 diabetes patients had TCRB CDR3s that were moderately but significantly shorter. An over-representation of cells with high TCR expression could result from cDNA sequencing.

Expressed TCRB transcripts were sequenced because the entire RNA isolate underwent reverse transcription. The repertoire was sequenced with immunoSEQ multiplex PCR; TCRdb's copy has only in-frame clones and lacks some. The sample lists some 200,000 clones, under 20% seen once, with roughly 0.08% in the top ten. Sorted CD4+ subsets: naive, central memory, regulatory, stem cell-like memory (CD45RO/CCR7/CD25/CD127/CD95/CD27 panel). Every sorted population was more than 98% pure. Trimming took off 0 bases at V and 10 bases at J, with 9 bases between the two ends. The CDR3 spans 13 residues. The germline CDR1 and CDR2 sequences are ENHRY and SYGVKD.

This receptor was taken from a man aged 25 to 40 with type 1 diabetes. Sequencing used naive CD4+ T cells from blood. This sequence joins TRBV10-3 and TRBJ1-4; no clear D. CDR3 residues: CAISESGNVKLFF. The CDR3 DNA reads TGTGCCATCAGTGAGTCCGGAAACGTAAAACTGTTTTTT.